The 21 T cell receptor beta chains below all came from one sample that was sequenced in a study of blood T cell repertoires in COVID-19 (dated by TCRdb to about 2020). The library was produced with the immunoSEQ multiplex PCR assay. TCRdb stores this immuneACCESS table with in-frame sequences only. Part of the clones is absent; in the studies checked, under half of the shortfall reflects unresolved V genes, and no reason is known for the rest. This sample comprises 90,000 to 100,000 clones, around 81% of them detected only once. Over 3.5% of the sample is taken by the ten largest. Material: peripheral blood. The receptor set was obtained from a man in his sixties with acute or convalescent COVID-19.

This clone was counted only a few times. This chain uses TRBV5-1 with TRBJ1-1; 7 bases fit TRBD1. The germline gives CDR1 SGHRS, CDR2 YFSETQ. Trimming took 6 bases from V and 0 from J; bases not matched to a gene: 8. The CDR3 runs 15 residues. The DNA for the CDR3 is TGCGCCAGCAAAGACGGGACAGCCTTGAACACTGAAGCTTTCTTT. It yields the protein CASKDGTALNTEAFF.

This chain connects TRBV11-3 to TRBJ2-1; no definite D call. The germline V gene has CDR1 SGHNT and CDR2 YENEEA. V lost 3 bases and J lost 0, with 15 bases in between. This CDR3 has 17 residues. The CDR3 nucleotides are TGTGCCAGCAGCTTTCGTTCCACTATCTACTCCTACAATGAGCAGTTCTTC. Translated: CASSFRSTIYSYNEQFF.

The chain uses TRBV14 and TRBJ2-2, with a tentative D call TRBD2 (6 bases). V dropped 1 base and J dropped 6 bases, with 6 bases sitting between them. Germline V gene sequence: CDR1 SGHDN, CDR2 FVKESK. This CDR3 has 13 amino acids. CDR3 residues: CASSQGEAGELFF. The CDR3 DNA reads TGTGCCAGCAGCCAAGGGGAGGCCGGGGAGCTGTTTTTT.

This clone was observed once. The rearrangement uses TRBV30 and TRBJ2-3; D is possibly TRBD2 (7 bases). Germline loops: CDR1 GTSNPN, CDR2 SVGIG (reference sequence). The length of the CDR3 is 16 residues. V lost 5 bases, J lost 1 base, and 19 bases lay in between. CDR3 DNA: TGTGCCTGGGCCCAGGGGCGGGGGTTCCGCACAGATACGCAGTATTTT. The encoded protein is CAWAQGRGFRTDTQYF. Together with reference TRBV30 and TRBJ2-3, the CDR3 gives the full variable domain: SQTIHQWPATLVQPVGSPLSLECTVEGTSNPNLYWYRQAAGRGLQLLFYSVGIGQISSEVPQNLSASRPQDRQFILSSKKLLLSDSGFYLCAWAQGRGFRTDTQYFGPGTRLTVL.

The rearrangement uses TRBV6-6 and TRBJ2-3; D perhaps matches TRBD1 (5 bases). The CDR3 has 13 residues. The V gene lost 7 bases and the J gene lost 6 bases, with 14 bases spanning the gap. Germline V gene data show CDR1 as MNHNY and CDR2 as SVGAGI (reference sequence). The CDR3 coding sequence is TGTGCCAGCAAGATGGACACTGCTGATACGCAGTATTTT. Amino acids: CASKMDTADTQYF.

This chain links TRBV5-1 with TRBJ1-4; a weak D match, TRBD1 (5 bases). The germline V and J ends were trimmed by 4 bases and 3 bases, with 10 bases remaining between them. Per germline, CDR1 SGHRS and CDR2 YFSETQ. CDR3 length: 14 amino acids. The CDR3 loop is CASSMGHPNEKLFF. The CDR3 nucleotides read TGCGCCAGCAGCATGGGGCATCCTAATGAAAAACTGTTTTTT.

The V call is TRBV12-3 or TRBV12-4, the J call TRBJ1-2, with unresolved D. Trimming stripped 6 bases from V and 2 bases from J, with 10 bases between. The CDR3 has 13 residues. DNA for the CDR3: TGTGCCAGCAGCACGGGTCCCAACTATGGCTACACCTTC. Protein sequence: CASSTGPNYGYTF.

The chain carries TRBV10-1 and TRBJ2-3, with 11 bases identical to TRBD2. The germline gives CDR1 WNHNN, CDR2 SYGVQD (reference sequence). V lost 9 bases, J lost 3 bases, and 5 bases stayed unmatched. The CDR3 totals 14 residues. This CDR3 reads CASSSSGGTDTQYF. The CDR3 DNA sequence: TGCGCCAGTTCCTCTAGCGGGGGGACAGATACGCAGTATTTT.

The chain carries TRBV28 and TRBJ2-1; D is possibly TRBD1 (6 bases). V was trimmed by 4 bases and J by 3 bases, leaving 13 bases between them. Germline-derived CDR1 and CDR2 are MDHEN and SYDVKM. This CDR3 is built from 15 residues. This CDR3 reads CASSSPSGDYNEQFF. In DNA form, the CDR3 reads TGTGCCAGCAGTTCCCCCTCAGGGGACTACAATGAGCAGTTCTTC.

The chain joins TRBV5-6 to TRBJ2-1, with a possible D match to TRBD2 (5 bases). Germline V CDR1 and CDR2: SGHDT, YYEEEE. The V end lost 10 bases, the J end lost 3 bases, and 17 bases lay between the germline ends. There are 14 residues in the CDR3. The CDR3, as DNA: TGTGCCTCAGCCGGGGTGGCGGGCTACAATGAGCAGTTCTTC. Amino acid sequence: CASAGVAGYNEQFF.

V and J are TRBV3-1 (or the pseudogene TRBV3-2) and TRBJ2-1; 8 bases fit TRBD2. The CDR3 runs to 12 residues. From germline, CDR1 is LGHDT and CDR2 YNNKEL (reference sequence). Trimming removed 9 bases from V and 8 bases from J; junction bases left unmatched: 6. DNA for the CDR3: TGTGCCAGTGAGATAGCGGGGCATGAGCAGTTCTTC. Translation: CASEIAGHEQFF.

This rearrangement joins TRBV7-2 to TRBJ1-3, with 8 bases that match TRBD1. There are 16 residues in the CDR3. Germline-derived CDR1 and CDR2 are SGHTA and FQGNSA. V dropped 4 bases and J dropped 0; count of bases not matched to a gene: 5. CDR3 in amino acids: CASSSGQGFSGNTIYF. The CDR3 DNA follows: TGTGCCAGCAGCTCCGGACAGGGCTTCTCTGGAAACACCATATATTTT.

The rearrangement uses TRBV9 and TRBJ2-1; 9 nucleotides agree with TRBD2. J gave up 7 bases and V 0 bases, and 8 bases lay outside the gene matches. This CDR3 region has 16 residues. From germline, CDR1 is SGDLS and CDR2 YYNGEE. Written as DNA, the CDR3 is TGTGCCAGCAGCGTAGACGGCGGGGGGGCCGTGAATGAGCAGTTCTTC. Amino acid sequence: CASSVDGGGAVNEQFF. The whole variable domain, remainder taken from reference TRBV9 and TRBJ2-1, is DSGVTQTPKHLITATGQRVTLRCSPRSGDLSVYWYQQSLDQGLQFLIQYYNGEERAKGNILERFSAQQFPDLHSELNLSSLELGDSALYFCASSVDGGGAVNEQFFGPGTRLTVL.

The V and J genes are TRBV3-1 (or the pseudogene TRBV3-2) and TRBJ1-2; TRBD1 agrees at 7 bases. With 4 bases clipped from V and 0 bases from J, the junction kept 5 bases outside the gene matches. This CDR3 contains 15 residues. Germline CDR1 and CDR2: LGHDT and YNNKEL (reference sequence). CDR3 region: CASSLGQEANYGYTF. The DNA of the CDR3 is TGTGCCAGCAGCCTCGGACAGGAAGCTAACTATGGCTACACCTTC.

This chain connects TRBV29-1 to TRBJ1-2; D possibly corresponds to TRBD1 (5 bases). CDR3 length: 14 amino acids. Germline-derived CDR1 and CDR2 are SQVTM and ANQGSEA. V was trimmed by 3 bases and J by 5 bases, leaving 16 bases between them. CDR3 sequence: CSVEGGGVRYGYTF. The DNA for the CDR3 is TGCAGCGTTGAGGGCGGGGGGGTTAGGTATGGCTACACCTTC. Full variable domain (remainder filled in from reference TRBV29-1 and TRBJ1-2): SAVISQKPSRDICQRGTSLTIQCQVDSQVTMMFWYRQQPGQSLTLIATANQGSEATYESGFVIDKFPISRPNLTFSTLTVSNMSPEDSSIYLCSVEGGGVRYGYTFGSGTRLTVV.

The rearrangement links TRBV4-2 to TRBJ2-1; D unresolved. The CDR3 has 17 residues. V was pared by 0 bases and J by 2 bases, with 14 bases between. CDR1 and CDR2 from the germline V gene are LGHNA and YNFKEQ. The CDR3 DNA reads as TGTGCCAGCAGCCAAGATCTAACAGCCAGAGCCTACAATGAGCAGTTCTTC. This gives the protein CASSQDLTARAYNEQFF.

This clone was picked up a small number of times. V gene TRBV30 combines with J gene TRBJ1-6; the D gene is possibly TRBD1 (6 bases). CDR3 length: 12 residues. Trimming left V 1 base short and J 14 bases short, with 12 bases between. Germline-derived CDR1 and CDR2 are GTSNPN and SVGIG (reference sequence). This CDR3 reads CAWSATQGTLHF. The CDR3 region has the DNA TGTGCCTGGAGTGCTACGCAGGGGACCCTCCACTTT.

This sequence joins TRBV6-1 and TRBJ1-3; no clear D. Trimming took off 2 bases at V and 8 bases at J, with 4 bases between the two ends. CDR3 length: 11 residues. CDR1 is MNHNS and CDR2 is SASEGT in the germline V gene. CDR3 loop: CASSETHTIYF. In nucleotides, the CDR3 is TGTGCCAGCAGTGAAACACACACCATATATTTT.

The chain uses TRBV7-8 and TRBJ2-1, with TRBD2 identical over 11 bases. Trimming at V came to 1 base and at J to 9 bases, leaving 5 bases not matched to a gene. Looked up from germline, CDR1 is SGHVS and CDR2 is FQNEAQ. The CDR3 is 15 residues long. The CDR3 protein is CASSLGLAGNVEQFF. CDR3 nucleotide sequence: TGTGCCAGCAGCTTAGGACTAGCGGGAAACGTTGAGCAGTTCTTC. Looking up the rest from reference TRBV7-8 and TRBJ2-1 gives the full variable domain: GAGVSQSPRYKVAKRGQDVALRCDPISGHVSLFWYQQALGQGPEFLTYFQNEAQLDKSGLPSDRFFAERPEGSVSTLKIQRTQQEDSAVYLCASSLGLAGNVEQFFGPGTRLTVL.

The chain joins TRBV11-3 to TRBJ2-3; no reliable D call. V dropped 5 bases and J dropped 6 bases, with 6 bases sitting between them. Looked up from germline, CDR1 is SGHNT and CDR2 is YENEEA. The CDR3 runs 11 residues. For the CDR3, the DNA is TGTGCCAGCAGCATTAGCGATACGCAGTATTTT. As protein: CASSISDTQYF.

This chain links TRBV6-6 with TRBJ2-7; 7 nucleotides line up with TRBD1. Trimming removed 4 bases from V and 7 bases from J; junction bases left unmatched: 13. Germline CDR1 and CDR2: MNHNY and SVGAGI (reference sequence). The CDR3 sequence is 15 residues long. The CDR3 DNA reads TGTGCCAGCAGTTCACCCCGACAGGGAAAGGGAGAGCAGTACGTC. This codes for CASSSPRQGKGEQYV.